This T cell receptor beta chain stems from a study of control samples from healthy donors and cancer patients. Produced via immunoSEQ multiplex PCR; TCRdb's table is partial and in-frame only. Among some 30,000 clones listed, 87% were seen once. V was cut by 0 bases and J by 0 bases, with 6 bases left in between. CDR3 size: 14 residues. Germline-derived CDR1 and CDR2 are SGHRS and YFSETQ. The receptor comes from a female donor with melanoma. The chain couples TRBV5-1 to TRBJ1-2; D may be TRBD1 (6 bases). The sample was formalin-fixed, paraffin-embedded tissue. The CDR3 DNA reads as TGCGCCAGCAGCTTGGGGGACACTAACTATGGCTACACCTTC. It specifies CASSLGDTNYGYTF.